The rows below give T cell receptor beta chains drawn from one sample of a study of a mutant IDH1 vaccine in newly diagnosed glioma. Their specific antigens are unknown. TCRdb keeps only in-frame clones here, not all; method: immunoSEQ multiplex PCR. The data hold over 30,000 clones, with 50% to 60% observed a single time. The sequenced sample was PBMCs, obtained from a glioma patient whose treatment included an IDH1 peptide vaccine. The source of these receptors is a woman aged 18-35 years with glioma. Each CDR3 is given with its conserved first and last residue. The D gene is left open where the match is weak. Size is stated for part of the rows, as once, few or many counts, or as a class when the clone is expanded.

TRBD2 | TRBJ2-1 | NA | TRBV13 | TGTGCCAGCAGCTGCGAGCGGGAGGGCCTCGTTGAGCAGTTCTTC | CASSCEREGLVEQFF
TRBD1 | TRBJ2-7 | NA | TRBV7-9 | TGTGCCAGCAGCGATACAGGGGGAAGCTCCTACGAGCAGTACTTC | CASSDTGGSSYEQYF
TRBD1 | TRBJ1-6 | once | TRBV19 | TGTGCCAGTAGTATAGGCTTTGGAAGGGACAGGGGTAATTCACCCCTCCACTTT | CASSIGFGRDRGNSPLHF
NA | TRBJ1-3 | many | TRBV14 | TGTGCCAGCAGCCTAACCCTGGGCACCATATATTTT | CASSLTLGTIYF
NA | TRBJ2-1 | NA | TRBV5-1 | TGCGCCAGCAGCGGGGACGGATTCAATGAGCAGTTCTTC | CASSGDGFNEQFF
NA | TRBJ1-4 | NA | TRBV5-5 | TGTGCCAGCAGCTTGACAGGTTCCGGAAAACTGTTTTTT | CASSLTGSGKLFF
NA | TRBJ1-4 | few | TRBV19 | TGTGCCAGTAGTATAGGAGGTACAACTAATGAAAAACTGTTTTTT | CASSIGGTTNEKLFF
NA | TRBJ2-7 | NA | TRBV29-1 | TGCAGCGTTGAAGTACAGGGAGCCTACGAGCAGTACTTC | CSVEVQGAYEQYF
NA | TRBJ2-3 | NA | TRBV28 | TGTGCCAGCAGTTTACCCCCCCCGGGCCCCAAGGCAGATACGCAGTATTTT | CASSLPPPGPKADTQYF
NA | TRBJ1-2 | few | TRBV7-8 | TGTGCCAGCAGCCGCAACCAAGGGGGTGAGGGCTACACCTTC | CASSRNQGGEGYTF
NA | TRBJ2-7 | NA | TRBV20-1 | TGCAGTGCTGGAGGGGTCTACGAGCAGTACTTC | CSAGGVYEQYF
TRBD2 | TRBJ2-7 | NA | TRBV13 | TGTGCCAGCAGCCCGACTAGCGGGAGCTCCTACGAGCAGTACTTC | CASSPTSGSSYEQYF
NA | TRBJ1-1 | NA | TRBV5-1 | TGCGCCAGCAGCTTGGAGGGCGCTAGGGAGAACACTGAAGCTTTCTTT | CASSLEGARENTEAFF
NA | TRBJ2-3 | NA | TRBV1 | TGCACCAGCAGCCAAGCCCTCGCCCGGGACAGGACGACAAGGGATACGCAGTATTTT | CTSSQALARDRTTRDTQYF
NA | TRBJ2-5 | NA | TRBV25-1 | TGTGCCAGCGGAACTTTCGCGGGGGCCCAAGAGACCCAGTACTTC | CASGTFAGAQETQYF
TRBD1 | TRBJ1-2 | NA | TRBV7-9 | TGTGCCAGCAGCCTAGGACAGGGCGGCTACACCTTC | CASSLGQGGYTF
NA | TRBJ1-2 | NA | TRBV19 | TGTGCCAGTACCAAACTGGGGGATCCTGAACCCTATGGCTACACCTTC | CASTKLGDPEPYGYTF
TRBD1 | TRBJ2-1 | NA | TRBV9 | TGTGCCAGCAGCGGACAGGGTACCTACAATGAGCAGTTCTTC | CASSGQGTYNEQFF
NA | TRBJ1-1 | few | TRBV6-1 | TGTGCCAGCAGTGATACACAGAACACTGAAGCTTTCTTT | CASSDTQNTEAFF
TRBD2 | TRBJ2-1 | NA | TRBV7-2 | TGTGCCAGCAGCTTAGGGGGATATTTCTTTAGCGGGAGAAGGAATGAGCAGTTCTTC | CASSLGGYFFSGRRNEQFF
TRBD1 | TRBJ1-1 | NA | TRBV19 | TGTGCCAGTAGTATAGGGGGACAGCACGCTTACTCAGAAGTCACTGAAGCTTTCTTT | CASSIGGQHAYSEVTEAFF
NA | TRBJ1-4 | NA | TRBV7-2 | TGTGCCAGCAGCTTTCAGACAACAACTAATGAAAAACTGTTTTTT | CASSFQTTTNEKLFF
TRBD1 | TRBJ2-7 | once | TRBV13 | TGTGCCAGCAGTCCAAGACAGGGGGCTCCCTACGAGCAGTACTTC | CASSPRQGAPYEQYF
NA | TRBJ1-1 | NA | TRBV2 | TGTGCCAGCAGTCCACTTACAGGGAACACTGAAGCTTTCTTT | CASSPLTGNTEAFF
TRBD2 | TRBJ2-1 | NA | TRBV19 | TGTGCCAGTAGTATTTCCCGGGTTACGTCGGCTAGCGGGAGCTCCTACAATGAGCAGTTCTTC | CASSISRVTSASGSSYNEQFF
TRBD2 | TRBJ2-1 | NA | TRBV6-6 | TGTGCCAGCAGTCACCTCGGACTAGACCTTCGCAATGAGCAGTTCTTC | CASSHLGLDLRNEQFF
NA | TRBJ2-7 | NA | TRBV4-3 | TGCGCCAGCAGCCGGGACGACCGAGCTTCCTACGAGCAGTACTTC | CASSRDDRASYEQYF
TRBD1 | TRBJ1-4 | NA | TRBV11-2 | TGTGCCAGCAGGCGCAGCTTAGGACAGGCCTTTGATGAAAAACTGTTTTTT | CASRRSLGQAFDEKLFF
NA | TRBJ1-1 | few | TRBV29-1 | TGCAGCGTTGGCAGGAGTCAAGTCACTGAAGCTTTCTTT | CSVGRSQVTEAFF
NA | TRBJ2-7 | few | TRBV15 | TGTGCCACCAGCAGAGGTTGGGTTGGGGAGCAGTACTTC | CATSRGWVGEQYF
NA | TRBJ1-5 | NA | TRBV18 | TGTGCCAGCTCATCTTACCGGGAAGGGGGGCAGCCCCAGCATTTT | CASSSYREGGQPQHF
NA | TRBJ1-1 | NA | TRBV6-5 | TGTGCCAGCAGTTACGAGGCAGACGTAAAGAACACTGAAGCTTTCTTT | CASSYEADVKNTEAFF
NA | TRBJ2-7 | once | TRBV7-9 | TGTGCCAGCAGCGCTACCGGGACGGCCCACGAGCAGTACTTC | CASSATGTAHEQYF
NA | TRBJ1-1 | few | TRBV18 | TGTGCCAGCTCACCGGTCAGGAACACTGAAGCTTTCTTT | CASSPVRNTEAFF
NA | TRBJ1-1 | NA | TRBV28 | TGTGCCAGCAGTCTTTTGACAGGAGATGAAGCTTTCTTT | CASSLLTGDEAFF
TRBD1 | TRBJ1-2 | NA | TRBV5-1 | TGCGCCAGCAGCTTGGGACAGGGAGAAGATGGCTACACCTTC | CASSLGQGEDGYTF
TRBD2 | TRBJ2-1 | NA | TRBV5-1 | TGCGCCAGCAGCTTGGTCGCGGGGGGGTTTAACAATGAGCAGTTCTTC | CASSLVAGGFNNEQFF
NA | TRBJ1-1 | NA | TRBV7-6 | TGTGCCAGCAGCCCCCAGGGGAGCACTGAAGCTTTCTTT | CASSPQGSTEAFF
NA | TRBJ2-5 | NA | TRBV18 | TGTGCCAGCTCACCAAACCCGGGGCGAGAGACCCAGTACTTC | CASSPNPGRETQYF
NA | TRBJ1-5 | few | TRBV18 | TGTGCCAGCTCACCACCAGGCGAGTATAGCAATCAGCCCCAGCATTTT | CASSPPGEYSNQPQHF
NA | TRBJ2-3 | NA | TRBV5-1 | TGCGCCAGCAATAGCGGCTGGGGGGATACGCAGTATTTT | CASNSGWGDTQYF
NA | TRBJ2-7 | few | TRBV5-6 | TGTGCCAGCAGCCTAGGTTGGGTTTACGAGCAGTACTTC | CASSLGWVYEQYF
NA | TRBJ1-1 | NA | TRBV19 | TGTGCCAGTAGTATCCAGAACACTGAAGCTTTCTTT | CASSIQNTEAFF
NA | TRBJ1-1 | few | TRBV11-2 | TGTGCCAGCAGCTTAGGTTTCTTGAACACTGAAGCTTTCTTT | CASSLGFLNTEAFF
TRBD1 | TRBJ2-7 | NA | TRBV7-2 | TGTGCCAGCAGCTTAGAAGGGACAGGCGGACTCGAGCAGTACTTC | CASSLEGTGGLEQYF
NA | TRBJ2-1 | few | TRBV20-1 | TGCAGTGCCCCTCGCGTCGGCACGCAGTTCTTC | CSAPRVGTQFF
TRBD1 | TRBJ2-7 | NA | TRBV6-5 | TGTGCCAGCAGACCGAGCGACAGGGTGGAGTACTTC | CASRPSDRVEYF
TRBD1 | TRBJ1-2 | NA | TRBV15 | TGTGCCACCAGCAGAGATACCACGGGACAGGGGATACGAAAATACAACTATGGCTACACCTTC | CATSRDTTGQGIRKYNYGYTF
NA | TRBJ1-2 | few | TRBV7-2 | TGTGCCAGCAGCCAAGCGCCGGGTTCAGGCTACACCTTC | CASSQAPGSGYTF
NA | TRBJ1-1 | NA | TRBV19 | TGTGCCAGTAGTCTCATCGACAGGAACACTGAAGCTTTCTTT | CASSLIDRNTEAFF